This T cell receptor beta chain was identified during a study of Graves' ophthalmopathy and Graves' hyperthyroidism. Study results and limitations: A model of 13 signatures distinguished ophthalmopathy from stable hyperthyroidism at under 90% sensitivity and 81.08% specificity.

This clonotype was seen at least ten times. As yet, its antigen is unknown. Scientists amplified the TCR beta CDR3 regions from RNA transcripts. After a first-round RT-PCR with HTBI primers, a second-round multiplex PCR was run. Each CDR3 protein gets one entry after TCRdb re-called the multiplex PCR reads with MiXCR. The sample records approximately 210,000 distinct CDR3 sequences, 29% being singletons. The CDR3 has 15 residues. CDR1 is SGDLS and CDR2 is YYNGEE in the germline V gene. V gave up 0 bases and J gave up 4 bases, with 13 bases separating them. If patients had other autoimmune diseases, uncontrolled infections, pregnancy or lactation, they were excluded. A diagnosis was made from clinical symptoms together with serum thyroxine, TRAb, thyroid ultrasound and orbital computed tomography. PBMCs were isolated from an approximately 10 ml sample of fresh peripheral blood.

The J gene is TRBJ2-5, the V gene TRBV9, with D possibly being TRBD2 (5 bases). The receptor was derived from a man aged 45-60 years with Graves' ophthalmopathy. Material: peripheral blood. CDR3 sequence reads: CASSVGTQGRETQYF. The CDR3 DNA reads TGTGCCAGCAGCGTAGGGACTCAAGGGCGAGAGACCCAGTACTTC.